Below are 12 T cell receptor beta chains sequenced from a single sample in a study of regulatory T cells in long-lasting Graves disease. Arm-PCR with iRepertoire HTBI primers amplified the CDR3 regions for these TCR beta libraries. MiXCR was run by TCRdb on the multiplex PCR reads, yielding one entry per CDR3 protein. Of some 250,000 distinct CDR3 sequences listed, over 20% are singletons. Time point: newly diagnosed GD, antithyroid drugs for less than 3 months. PBMC-extracted RNA yielded the TCR library. Sample: peripheral blood mononuclear cells (PBMCs), taken at new diagnosis, from a patient treated with antithyroid drugs. All receptors derive from a female donor with Graves disease.

This clonotype came up once. The V call is TRBV2, the J call TRBJ2-1; the match to TRBD2 covers 8 bases. CDR3 size: 13 residues. J gave up 9 bases and V 5 bases, and 6 bases lay outside the gene matches. CDR1 and CDR2 from the germline V gene are SNHLY and FYNNEI. CDR3 nucleotides: TGTGCCAGCAGTTCGACGAGCGGGAGTGAGCAGTTCTTC. This encodes CASSSTSGSEQFF.

This clonotype occurred once. This may stem from a read error, because a much larger clone lies one nucleotide away. The rearrangement joins TRBV11-2 to TRBJ1-1; no clear D gene. Per the germline V gene, CDR1 is SGHAT and CDR2 is FQNNGV. CDR3 length: 15 amino acids. CDR3 nucleotides: TGCACCAGCAGCCCAGACGCACACCCGAACACTGAAGCTTTCTTT. This encodes CTSSPDAHPNTEAFF.

This clonotype was found many times. J is TRBJ1-3 and V is TRBV6-5; D possibly corresponds to TRBD1 (6 bases). Trimming shortened V by 4 bases and J by 4 bases, and 14 bases separated the two germline ends. Germline assignment: CDR1 MNHEY and CDR2 SVGAGI. The CDR3 totals 15 residues. CDR3 sequence reads: CASSSGGRSGNTIYF. The CDR3 DNA is TGTGCCAGCAGTTCCGGGGGCCGCTCGGGAAACACCATATATTTT.

Many counts were recorded for this clonotype. The chain is built from TRBV27 and TRBJ2-3; 8 bases align to TRBD1. CDR3 size: 15 residues. The trim removed 5 bases at V and 3 bases at J, leaving 7 bases unmatched. Germline CDR1 and CDR2: MNHEY and SMNVEV (reference sequence). The CDR3: CASSPGQGLTDTQYF. The CDR3 region has the DNA TGTGCCAGCAGTCCCGGACAGGGTCTTACAGATACGCAGTATTTT.

This clonotype was seen a handful of times. Relative to the germline gene, one junction end is altered; a read error may explain this. CDR3 loop: CASSVAGSYNSPLHF. The CDR3, as DNA: TGTGCCAGCAGCGTTGCAGGGTCCTACAATTCACCCCTCCACTTT. V and J are TRBV9 and TRBJ1-6; D perhaps matches TRBD1 (5 bases). The CDR3 runs 15 residues. The germline V gene encodes CDR1 SGDLS and CDR2 YYNGEE.

A remark on this clonotype: This could be a read error, since a much larger clone is one nucleotide away. The genes are TRBV9 and TRBJ2-7; D is undetermined. CDR1 SGDLS and CDR2 YYNGEE come from the germline V gene. The CDR3 contains 14 residues. The CDR3 protein is CASSVDRASCEQYF. CDR3 DNA: TGTGCCAGCAGCGTAGACCGGGCCTCCTGCGAGCAGTACTTC. Supplemented by reference TRBV9 and TRBJ2-7, the full variable domain reads DSGVTQTPKHLITATGQRVTLRCSPRSGDLSVYWYQQSLDQGLQFLIQYYNGEERAKGNILERFSAQQFPDLHSELNLSSLELGDSALYFCASSVDRASCEQYFGPGTRLTVT.

This chain joins TRBV10-1 and TRBJ2-5; D uncertain. Looked up from germline, CDR1 is WNHNN and CDR2 is SYGVQD (reference sequence). The CDR3 extends over 12 amino acids. V was clipped by 3 bases and J by 7 bases, with 9 bases between them. The CDR3, as DNA: TGCGCCAGCAGTGAAGGGAAGGGGACCCAGTACTTC. Translating it yields CASSEGKGTQYF.

At least ten counts were recorded for this clonotype. V and J are TRBV11-2 and TRBJ1-6; D unclear. From germline, CDR1 is SGHAT and CDR2 FQNNGV. V was pared by 5 bases and J by 10 bases, with 9 bases between. The CDR3 is 12 residues long. CDR3 nucleotides: TGTGCCAGCAGCCTAATGGAATCACCCCTCCACTTT. This translates into CASSLMESPLHF.

This clonotype was observed a handful of times. This chain links TRBV19 with TRBJ1-1, with D possibly being TRBD1 (5 bases). Germline values: CDR1 LNHDA, CDR2 SQIVND (reference sequence). CDR3 length equals 15 residues. V lost 7 bases, J lost 3 bases, and 18 bases lay in between. The chain's CDR3 is CASNKAGTYYTEAFF. DNA of the CDR3: TGTGCCAGTAATAAGGCCGGGACCTACTACACTGAAGCTTTCTTT.

This clonotype was observed at least ten times. The chain links TRBV4-3 to TRBJ1-6, with TRBD1 matching 8 bases. V dropped 3 bases and J dropped 10; count of bases not matched to a gene: 8. Germline CDR1 and CDR2: LGHNA and YSLEER. This CDR3 contains 15 residues. The CDR3 protein is CASSQSGTGHSPLHF. The CDR3 DNA sequence: TGCGCCAGCAGCCAGTCCGGGACAGGCCACTCACCCCTCCACTTT.

The rearrangement uses TRBV28 and TRBJ2-7; 13 nucleotides agree with TRBD2. Germline V gives CDR1 MDHEN, CDR2 SYDVKM. V dropped 4 bases and J dropped 7; count of bases not matched to a gene: 7. The CDR3 has 15 amino acids. The DNA of the CDR3 is TGTGCCAGCAGTTCTAGAAGACTAGCGGGAGGAGAGCAGTACTTC. It is translated as CASSSRRLAGGEQYF.

This clonotype was observed at least ten times. One end of the junction is discordant with germline, which a read error may explain. This sequence joins TRBV20-1 and TRBJ2-1; D gene uncertain. CDR1 and CDR2 (germline): DFQATT, SNEGSKA (reference sequence). This CDR3 spans 14 amino acids. The CDR3 loop reads CSARPSVSYDEQFF. DNA of the CDR3: TGCAGTGCTAGACCCAGCGTCAGCTACGATGAGCAGTTCTTC.